The next 25 T cell receptor beta chains were all read from a single sample in a study of T cell responses to AZD1222 COVID-19 vaccine. Clones were sequenced by immunoSEQ multiplex PCR, and TCRdb holds only the in-frame ones, with some missing. The repertoire holds over 150,000 clones, with 80% to 95% as singletons. The sequenced sample was peripheral blood, obtained 28 days after the second AZD1222 dose. The source of these receptors is an adult who received the AZD1222 COVID-19 vaccine.

The chain has TRBV9 and TRBJ1-6, with D uncertain. V shed 2 bases and J shed 1 base, with 4 bases lying between them. The CDR3 is made up of 14 amino acids. Germline CDR1 reads SGDLS; CDR2 reads YYNGEE. The CDR3 coding sequence is TGTGCCAGCAGCGTCGAATCCTATAATTCACCCCTCCACTTT. This sequence encodes CASSVESYNSPLHF.

The chain combines TRBV7-9 with TRBJ1-5, with a possible D match to TRBD1 (5 bases). Trimming stripped 5 bases from V and 7 bases from J, with 18 bases between. Germline V CDR1 and CDR2: SEHNR, FQNEAQ (reference sequence). The CDR3 is 15 amino acids. CDR3: CASSQGVGGWQPQHF. CDR3 DNA: TGTGCCAGCAGCCAAGGGGTCGGGGGGTGGCAGCCCCAGCATTTT.

This clone appeared a single time. This sequence joins TRBV9 and TRBJ2-3; 8 positions agree with TRBD2. The CDR3 spans 17 residues. Trimming cost V 4 bases and J 3 bases; bases outside gene matches: 13. Germline assignment: CDR1 SGDLS and CDR2 YYNGEE. CDR3 sequence (DNA): TGTGCCAGCAGCCCCCGCGGGGGGCGGGGAGTGACAGATACGCAGTATTTT. This translates into CASSPRGGRGVTDTQYF.

This sequence joins TRBV27 and TRBJ2-5, with TRBD2 matching over 10 bases. This CDR3 spans 13 amino acids. Germline CDR1 reads MNHEY; CDR2 reads SMNVEV (reference sequence). The ends lost 2 bases at V and 7 bases at J; junction bases unmatched: 1. CDR3 sequence reads: CASSLRTSGTQYF. CDR3 sequence (DNA): TGTGCCAGCAGTTTAAGGACTAGCGGGACCCAGTACTTC.

The chain combines TRBV24-1 with TRBJ2-7; D ambiguous. The CDR3 has 12 residues. V was clipped by 2 bases and J by 5 bases, with 6 bases between them. CDR1 is KGHDR, CDR2 SFDVKD, per germline. CDR3 in amino acids: CATSDSRDEQYF. The CDR3, as DNA: TGTGCCACCAGTGATTCTCGTGACGAGCAGTACTTC.

V usage is TRBV6-5 and J usage is TRBJ1-1; possible D gene TRBD1, 6 bases. This CDR3 is built from 14 residues. Germline V CDR1 and CDR2: MNHEY, SVGAGI. Trimming removed 5 bases from V and 3 bases from J, with 13 bases in between. The CDR3 loop reads CASSLRQADTEAFF. In nucleotides, the CDR3 is TGTGCCAGCAGTCTTAGACAGGCCGACACTGAAGCTTTCTTT.

The chain joins TRBV2 to TRBJ1-5; D uncertain. Looked up from germline, CDR1 is SNHLY and CDR2 is FYNNEI. The ends were cut back, 4 bases at V and 0 bases at J, with 10 bases in the middle. CDR3 length: 15 residues. CDR3 residues: CASSAWGGSNQPQHF. The DNA for the CDR3 is TGTGCCAGCAGTGCGTGGGGAGGTAGCAATCAGCCCCAGCATTTT.

The gene calls are TRBV24-1 and TRBJ1-3; a possible D gene is TRBD1 (5 bases). Trimming cost V 3 bases and J 0 bases, with 11 bases left between them. Per the germline V gene, CDR1 is KGHDR and CDR2 is SFDVKD. CDR3 size: 16 residues. The DNA of the CDR3 is TGTGCCACCAGTGATCCACAGGTACGCTCTGGAAACACCATATATTTT. Its protein product is CATSDPQVRSGNTIYF.

This chain uses TRBV2 with TRBJ2-6, with D uncertain. The CDR3 spans 18 residues. V lost 4 bases and J lost 0, with 16 bases in between. Looked up from germline, CDR1 is SNHLY and CDR2 is FYNNEI. CDR3 amino acids: CASSVYGRVDSGANVLTF. The CDR3 DNA reads as TGTGCCAGCAGTGTATATGGCAGAGTAGACTCTGGGGCCAACGTCCTGACTTTC.

This chain uses TRBV5-1 with TRBJ1-2; D possibly corresponds to TRBD1 (5 bases). This CDR3 has 14 amino acids. V gave up 6 bases and J gave up 4 bases, with 16 bases separating them. Germline V gives CDR1 SGHRS, CDR2 YFSETQ. The CDR3: CASTQTLGGYGYTF. CDR3 nucleotides: TGCGCCAGCACCCAGACCCTTGGGGGCTATGGCTACACCTTC.

The gene calls are TRBV9 and TRBJ2-2; 7 nucleotides match TRBD2. The CDR3 contains 17 residues. CDR1 and CDR2 (germline): SGDLS, YYNGEE. V lost 4 bases and J lost 4; bases outside the gene matches: 13. CDR3 in DNA: TGTGCCAGCAGCCTCCGGGACTACCGTTTGGGCACCGGGGAGCTGTTTTTT. It yields the protein CASSLRDYRLGTGELFF.

This clone was observed a few times. The rearrangement uses TRBV15 and TRBJ1-5, with D possibly matching TRBD1 (6 bases). CDR3 size: 14 residues. Germline V gene data show CDR1 as LNHNV and CDR2 as YYDKDF (reference sequence). With 5 bases removed from V and 1 base from J, the gap between germline ends came to 9 bases. The CDR3 spells CATSDRLSNQPQHF. CDR3 in DNA: TGTGCCACCAGCGACAGGCTGAGCAATCAGCCCCAGCATTTT.

The CDR3 region is CASSGQTNEKLFF. The CDR3 DNA is TGTGCCAGCAGTGGCCAAACTAATGAAAAACTGTTTTTT. This chain connects TRBV12-3 or TRBV12-4 to TRBJ1-4; D remains unclear. The CDR3 totals 13 residues. The V and J ends lost 5 bases and 1 base respectively, with 5 bases between them.

The chain links TRBV19 to TRBJ2-7; 7 bases match TRBD1. From germline, CDR1 is LNHDA and CDR2 SQIVND (reference sequence). There are 14 residues in the CDR3. V shed 4 bases, J shed 1 base, and the junction held 4 bases outside the gene matches. The CDR3 is CASSRQGRSYEQYF. CDR3 DNA sequence: TGTGCCAGTAGTAGACAGGGAAGGTCCTACGAGCAGTACTTC. The full variable domain, with the rest looked up from reference TRBV19 and TRBJ2-7, is DGGITQSPKYLFRKEGQNVTLSCEQNLNHDAMYWYRQDPGQGLRLIYYSQIVNDFQKGDIAEGYSVSREKKESFPLTVTSAQKNPTAFYLCASSRQGRSYEQYFGPGTRLTVT.

The chain combines TRBV7-9 with TRBJ1-6; 7 positions agree with TRBD1. The germline V gene has CDR1 SEHNR and CDR2 FQNEAQ (reference sequence). V trimming: 5 bases; J trimming: 5 bases; junction bases outside the gene matches: 6. The CDR3 has 15 residues. The CDR3, as DNA: TGTGCCAGCAGCCATGGACAGGCTAATAATTCACCCCTCCACTTT. Its translation: CASSHGQANNSPLHF.

This chain's CDR3 is CASRKGGVPNTEAFF. DNA of the CDR3: TGTGCCAGCAGGAAGGGGGGGGTTCCGAACACTGAAGCTTTCTTT. The V and J genes are TRBV6-6 and TRBJ1-1; weak D call: TRBD1 (6 bases). CDR1 MNHNY and CDR2 SVGAGI come from the germline V gene (reference sequence). V was shortened by 6 bases and J by 1 base, with 15 bases between the two germline ends. The CDR3 is made up of 15 amino acids.

The chain links TRBV7-9 to TRBJ1-6; 8 nucleotides align to TRBD1. CDR1 is SEHNR, CDR2 FQNEAQ, per germline (reference sequence). This CDR3 comprises 17 residues. Trimming cost V 5 bases and J 0 bases; bases outside gene matches: 6. This CDR3 reads CASSTDRGSSYNSPLHF. The CDR3 DNA reads as TGTGCCAGCAGCACCGACAGGGGCAGCTCCTATAATTCACCCCTCCACTTT. Full variable domain (remainder filled in from reference TRBV7-9 and TRBJ1-6): DTGVSQNPRHKITKRGQNVTFRCDPISEHNRLYWYRQTLGQGPEFLTYFQNEAQLEKSRLLSDRFSAERPKGSFSTLEIQRTEQGDSAMYLCASSTDRGSSYNSPLHFGNGTRLTVT.

Here the CDR3 DNA reads TGCGCCAGCAGCCCAGTCCGGGACTTAGGCTACACCTTC. Translating it yields CASSPVRDLGYTF. The chain couples TRBV4-1 to TRBJ1-2, with D possibly being TRBD1 (5 bases). The germline CDR1 and CDR2 sequences are MGHRA and YSYEKL. This CDR3 has 13 amino acids. The V end was cut by 4 bases, the J end by 8 bases, with 14 bases between.

The V and J genes are TRBV19 and TRBJ2-2; 11 nucleotides line up with TRBD2. Germline CDR1 LNHDA, CDR2 SQIVND (reference sequence). With 5 bases clipped from V and 0 bases from J, the junction kept 2 bases outside the gene matches. This CDR3 comprises 16 residues. CDR3 bases: TGTGCCAGTAGTCCTAGCGGGGGGTCGAACACCGGGGAGCTGTTTTTT. Protein sequence: CASSPSGGSNTGELFF.

The chain links TRBV5-1 to TRBJ1-6, with D perhaps TRBD1 (5 bases). Trimming pared 1 base from V and 5 bases from J, leaving 10 bases between. CDR3 length equals 15 residues. Germline values: CDR1 SGHRS, CDR2 YFSETQ. CDR3 in DNA: TGCGCCAGCAGCTTGATAGGGGTTGATAATTCACCCCTCCACTTT. Translated, it gives CASSLIGVDNSPLHF.

V gene TRBV18 combines with J gene TRBJ1-1; 9 nucleotides match TRBD1. Germline V lookup: CDR1 KGHSH, CDR2 LQKENI. This CDR3 has 14 amino acids. V was clipped by 5 bases and J by 1 base; unmatched bases: 2. The CDR3: CASSETGGNTEAFF. Here the CDR3 DNA reads TGTGCCAGCTCAGAGACAGGGGGGAACACTGAAGCTTTCTTT.

This sequence joins TRBV10-3 and TRBJ2-2; D is perhaps TRBD1 (6 bases). Germline V gene sequence: CDR1 ENHRY, CDR2 SYGVKD. The CDR3 contains 14 residues. The ends were cut back, 3 bases at V and 6 bases at J, with 11 bases in the middle. The DNA of the CDR3 is TGTGCCATCAGTGAAAATGAGGGGGCCGGGGAGCTGTTTTTT. Its protein is CAISENEGAGELFF.

The rearrangement joins TRBV2 to TRBJ2-1; D gene ambiguous. V lost 4 bases to trimming and J lost 2 bases, with 6 bases between them. From germline, CDR1 is SNHLY and CDR2 FYNNEI. This CDR3 has 13 residues. The DNA for the CDR3 is TGTGCCAGCAGTGGGGAAGCCTACAATGAGCAGTTCTTC. Protein sequence: CASSGEAYNEQFF.

V usage is TRBV5-1 and J usage is TRBJ2-3, with 7 positions matching TRBD2. The J segment lost 4 bases and the V segment lost 4 bases, leaving 12 bases of the junction unmatched. Per the germline V gene, CDR1 is SGHRS and CDR2 is YFSETQ. The CDR3 sequence is 16 residues long. In nucleotides, the CDR3 is TGCGCCAGCAGCCTGGGCGGGGGTTTCCAACCAGATACGCAGTATTTT. Protein product: CASSLGGGFQPDTQYF.

Remarks on this clone: Other DNA sequences in this specimen translate into the identical CDR3. The V gene is TRBV7-9, the J gene TRBJ1-2; D is uncertain. V was cut by 1 base and J by 6 bases, with 6 bases left in between. Per germline, CDR1 SEHNR and CDR2 FQNEAQ (reference sequence). This CDR3 is 12 amino acids long. CDR3 coding DNA: TGTGCCAGCAGCTTAGGACGGGATGGCTACACCTTC. This codes for CASSLGRDGYTF.